The rows below give T cell receptor beta chains drawn from one sample of a study of T cell changes during pregnancy in multiple sclerosis. Here immunoSEQ multiplex PCR was the method, and the copy in TCRdb shows in-frame clones only, minus some. The profile shows 95,000 to 110,000 clones, roughly 93% of them singletons. The sequenced sample was peripheral blood, obtained after pregnancy. The receptor set was obtained from a female donor with multiple sclerosis, enrolled in a pregnancy study. The conserved cysteine and the conserved F or W are not part of the CDR3 here. A row's size may be missing; if present it is once, few, many or a size class.

TRBJ1-1 TRBV6-5 . ASSYAGQEAEAF
TRBJ1-2 TRBV7-6 . ASSLEGCKGNYGYT
TRBJ1-2 TRBV18 once ASSRLTGTYGYT
TRBJ2-5 TRBV19 . ASSMALQETQY
TRBJ2-7 TRBV4-3 . ASSQDHASGQY
TRBJ2-2 TRBV7-6 . ASSRDWNTGELF
TRBJ1-1 TRBV28 . ASRKDSNTEAF
TRBJ1-1 TRBV5-4 few ASGREVASAEAF
TRBJ2-5 TRBV29-1 . SVESWEGSRKTQY
TRBJ2-2 TRBV7-2 . ASSLGGGIVTGELF
TRBJ2-1 TRBV2 . ASRPLASYNEQF
TRBJ1-2 TRBV19 . ASSISGPGYGYT